The rows below give T cell receptor beta chains drawn from one sample of a study of blood T cell repertoires in COVID-19. This table comes from immunoSEQ multiplex PCR, and its TCRdb copy is limited to in-frame clones, with some not included. The sample lists 200,000 or so clones; 89% were seen once. What was sequenced was PBMCs or T cells enriched from blood (not recorded which). These receptors originate from a woman aged 18-29 years who had recovered from COVID-19. Both conserved end residues are part of each CDR3. The order of the fields is clone size, J gene, D gene, CDR3 length, V gene, CDR3 DNA, CDR3 protein. D genes are given only for firm matches. Not all rows give a size; the values are once, few, many and, for expanded clones, a class.

clone size: -; J gene: TRBJ2-7; D gene: -; CDR3 length: 13; V gene: TRBV5-5; CDR3 DNA: TGTGCCAGCAGTTACGACAGAACCTACGAGCAGTACTTC; CDR3 protein: CASSYDRTYEQYF
clone size: -; J gene: TRBJ2-7; D gene: -; CDR3 length: 11; V gene: TRBV6-5; CDR3 DNA: TGTGCCAGCAGTTCCCCTATCGAGCAGTACTTC; CDR3 protein: CASSSPIEQYF
clone size: -; J gene: TRBJ1-3; D gene: TRBD1; CDR3 length: 19; V gene: TRBV2; CDR3 DNA: TGTGCCAGCAGCTCCGGGGGGACAGGGGCTCCTTCGTCTGGAAACACCATATATTTT; CDR3 protein: CASSSGGTGAPSSGNTIYF
clone size: -; J gene: TRBJ1-2; D gene: -; CDR3 length: 13; V gene: TRBV27; CDR3 DNA: TGTGCCAGCAGTTTGACGGGGGGCGATGGCTACACCTTC; CDR3 protein: CASSLTGGDGYTF
clone size: -; J gene: TRBJ1-2; D gene: TRBD1; CDR3 length: 14; V gene: TRBV5-5; CDR3 DNA: TGTGCCAGCCGGCTCACAGGGGGCTCGAGGGGCTACACCTTC; CDR3 protein: CASRLTGGSRGYTF
clone size: -; J gene: TRBJ2-7; D gene: -; CDR3 length: 15; V gene: TRBV5-1; CDR3 DNA: TGCGCCAGCAGCTTGGTAGGGGGTGGCTCCTACGAGCAGTACTTC; CDR3 protein: CASSLVGGGSYEQYF
clone size: -; J gene: TRBJ1-6; D gene: -; CDR3 length: 13; V gene: TRBV30; CDR3 DNA: TGTGCCTGGAGTGTACAGGAACCCTCACCCCTCCACTTT; CDR3 protein: CAWSVQEPSPLHF
clone size: -; J gene: TRBJ1-6; D gene: TRBD1; CDR3 length: 14; V gene: TRBV14; CDR3 DNA: TGTGCCAGCAGCCGAGGGACAGAGAATTCACCCCTCCACTTT; CDR3 protein: CASSRGTENSPLHF
clone size: -; J gene: TRBJ2-1; D gene: TRBD2; CDR3 length: 15; V gene: TRBV5-1; CDR3 DNA: TGCGCCAGCAGCTTGGCCGCGACTAGCATGAATGAGCAGTTCTTC; CDR3 protein: CASSLAATSMNEQFF
clone size: -; J gene: TRBJ1-4; D gene: -; CDR3 length: 12; V gene: TRBV3-1/TRBV3-2; CDR3 DNA: TGTGCCAGCAGCCGAAGAGATGAAAAACTGTTTTTT; CDR3 protein: CASSRRDEKLFF
clone size: -; J gene: TRBJ1-6; D gene: -; CDR3 length: 18; V gene: TRBV5-5; CDR3 DNA: TGTGCCAGCAGCCGGCGCGGTGTCAGGGACACCTATAATTCACCCCTCCACTTT; CDR3 protein: CASSRRGVRDTYNSPLHF
clone size: -; J gene: TRBJ1-2; D gene: -; CDR3 length: 12; V gene: TRBV6-4; CDR3 DNA: TGTGCCAGCAGTGACTCGCGACGGGTGTGGGCCTTC; CDR3 protein: CASSDSRRVWAF
clone size: -; J gene: TRBJ2-3; D gene: TRBD1; CDR3 length: 15; V gene: TRBV5-4; CDR3 DNA: TGTGCCAGCACTCCTAGTGCAGGGGGCAAGGATACGCAGTATTTT; CDR3 protein: CASTPSAGGKDTQYF
clone size: -; J gene: TRBJ1-2; D gene: -; CDR3 length: 14; V gene: TRBV7-2; CDR3 DNA: TGTGCCAGCAGCTTAGAGGCAGGAACAGGAGGCTACACCTTC; CDR3 protein: CASSLEAGTGGYTF
clone size: once; J gene: TRBJ1-2; D gene: TRBD1; CDR3 length: 14; V gene: TRBV19; CDR3 DNA: TGTGCCAGTATCCCCGGGACAGGGAATTATGGCTACACCTTC; CDR3 protein: CASIPGTGNYGYTF
clone size: -; J gene: TRBJ1-1; D gene: TRBD1; CDR3 length: 14; V gene: TRBV6-2/TRBV6-3; CDR3 DNA: TGTGCCAGCAGTTGGGGCAGGGGGCTGCCTGAAGCTTTCTTT; CDR3 protein: CASSWGRGLPEAFF
clone size: -; J gene: TRBJ1-1; D gene: TRBD1; CDR3 length: 13; V gene: TRBV7-9; CDR3 DNA: TGTGCCAGCAGCCCCGGGACAGGCGCTGAAGCTTTCTTT; CDR3 protein: CASSPGTGAEAFF
clone size: -; J gene: TRBJ2-1; D gene: -; CDR3 length: 15; V gene: TRBV6-2/TRBV6-3; CDR3 DNA: TGTGCCAGCAGTCCAGCAACTCAGGGGTACAATGAGCAGTTCTTC; CDR3 protein: CASSPATQGYNEQFF
clone size: -; J gene: TRBJ2-2; D gene: TRBD2; CDR3 length: 15; V gene: TRBV11-2; CDR3 DNA: TGTGCCAGCAGGACTAGCGGGGGGGCCCACGGGGAGCTGTTTTTT; CDR3 protein: CASRTSGGAHGELFF
clone size: -; J gene: TRBJ2-7; D gene: TRBD1; CDR3 length: 13; V gene: TRBV6-5; CDR3 DNA: TGTGCCAGCAGCCGGGACAGGGGTCACGAGCAGTACTTC; CDR3 protein: CASSRDRGHEQYF
clone size: -; J gene: TRBJ1-4; D gene: TRBD1; CDR3 length: 14; V gene: TRBV28; CDR3 DNA: TGTGCCAGCACCTCCGCGGGACAGGAGAAAAAACTGTTTTTT; CDR3 protein: CASTSAGQEKKLFF
clone size: -; J gene: TRBJ2-7; D gene: TRBD2; CDR3 length: 16; V gene: TRBV5-1; CDR3 DNA: TGCGCCAGCAGCCGGGGGACTAGCGGGGACGTCTACGAGCAGTACTTC; CDR3 protein: CASSRGTSGDVYEQYF
clone size: -; J gene: TRBJ1-2; D gene: TRBD1; CDR3 length: 14; V gene: TRBV5-1; CDR3 DNA: TGCGCCAGCAGCTTGGGGGACAGGTTCTATGGCTACACCTTC; CDR3 protein: CASSLGDRFYGYTF
clone size: -; J gene: TRBJ1-2; D gene: -; CDR3 length: 14; V gene: TRBV20-1; CDR3 DNA: TGCAGTGCTAGTCCCGGGGCGGGGGGCTATGGCTACACCTTC; CDR3 protein: CSASPGAGGYGYTF
clone size: -; J gene: TRBJ1-2; D gene: -; CDR3 length: 13; V gene: TRBV10-3; CDR3 DNA: TGTGCCGGAGGGGAACAGATAGGTTATGGCTACACCTTC; CDR3 protein: CAGGEQIGYGYTF
clone size: -; J gene: TRBJ1-1; D gene: -; CDR3 length: 14; V gene: TRBV19; CDR3 DNA: TGTGCCAGTAGTACCCCCTTATGGAACACTGAAGCTTTCTTT; CDR3 protein: CASSTPLWNTEAFF
clone size: -; J gene: TRBJ2-1; D gene: -; CDR3 length: 14; V gene: TRBV5-1; CDR3 DNA: TGCGCCAGCAGCCCCGAGGGCTCCTACAATGAGCAGTTCTTC; CDR3 protein: CASSPEGSYNEQFF
clone size: -; J gene: TRBJ1-3; D gene: -; CDR3 length: 13; V gene: TRBV30; CDR3 DNA: TGTGCCTGGAATCTCCTGAGAGGAAACACCATATATTTT; CDR3 protein: CAWNLLRGNTIYF
clone size: -; J gene: TRBJ2-2; D gene: -; CDR3 length: 14; V gene: TRBV29-1; CDR3 DNA: TGCAGCGCTTCCCCCAGGGCGGACACCGGGGAGCTGTTTTTT; CDR3 protein: CSASPRADTGELFF
clone size: -; J gene: TRBJ2-1; D gene: TRBD2; CDR3 length: 15; V gene: TRBV30; CDR3 DNA: TGTGCCTGGAGTCCTGGGCTAGCGGGGTTCGCTGAGCAGTTCTTC; CDR3 protein: CAWSPGLAGFAEQFF
clone size: -; J gene: TRBJ1-1; D gene: -; CDR3 length: 14; V gene: TRBV4-1; CDR3 DNA: TGCGCCAGCAGCCAAGGGGGAGCGAACACTGAAGCTTTCTTT; CDR3 protein: CASSQGGANTEAFF
clone size: -; J gene: TRBJ2-3; D gene: TRBD2; CDR3 length: 15; V gene: TRBV5-4; CDR3 DNA: TGTGCCAGCAGCTTTAGCGGGGATCACACAGATACGCAGTATTTT; CDR3 protein: CASSFSGDHTDTQYF
clone size: -; J gene: TRBJ1-1; D gene: TRBD1; CDR3 length: 17; V gene: TRBV5-1; CDR3 DNA: TGCGCCAGCAGTTTTGGACAGGTTTTATCAGGGGGCACTGAAGCTTTCTTT; CDR3 protein: CASSFGQVLSGGTEAFF
clone size: -; J gene: TRBJ1-2; D gene: TRBD1; CDR3 length: 16; V gene: TRBV2; CDR3 DNA: TGTGCCAGCAGTGGGGGGACAGATACCTTTCTCTATGGCTACACCTTC; CDR3 protein: CASSGGTDTFLYGYTF
clone size: few; J gene: TRBJ2-1; D gene: -; CDR3 length: 13; V gene: TRBV19; CDR3 DNA: TGTGCCAGTAATGCGGGGGCTAGAAATGAGCAGTTCTTC; CDR3 protein: CASNAGARNEQFF
clone size: -; J gene: TRBJ1-2; D gene: -; CDR3 length: 14; V gene: TRBV27; CDR3 DNA: TGTGCCAGCAGCCTAGACAGCGGGGCCTATGGCTACACCTTC; CDR3 protein: CASSLDSGAYGYTF
clone size: -; J gene: TRBJ2-3; D gene: -; CDR3 length: 15; V gene: TRBV29-1; CDR3 DNA: TGCAGCGTTGATAGGAGACAGGAGGTTAAAGATACGCAGTATTTT; CDR3 protein: CSVDRRQEVKDTQYF
clone size: -; J gene: TRBJ1-2; D gene: TRBD1; CDR3 length: 17; V gene: TRBV19; CDR3 DNA: TGTGCCAGTAGTATAGTTAAACAGGGGGCTGGAAACTATGGCTACACCTTC; CDR3 protein: CASSIVKQGAGNYGYTF
clone size: -; J gene: TRBJ2-4; D gene: -; CDR3 length: 13; V gene: TRBV11-3; CDR3 DNA: TGTGCCAGCAGCTTAGCGTTCAAGGGGATTCAGTACTTC; CDR3 protein: CASSLAFKGIQYF
clone size: -; J gene: TRBJ2-7; D gene: -; CDR3 length: 14; V gene: TRBV11-2; CDR3 DNA: TGTGCCAGCAGCTTAGGACTTCGACTCTACGAGCAGTACTTC; CDR3 protein: CASSLGLRLYEQYF
clone size: -; J gene: TRBJ1-1; D gene: -; CDR3 length: 15; V gene: TRBV3-1/TRBV3-2; CDR3 DNA: TGTGCCAGCAGCCCCCGGCAGGGCATGAACACTGAAGCTTTCTTT; CDR3 protein: CASSPRQGMNTEAFF
clone size: -; J gene: TRBJ1-1; D gene: -; CDR3 length: 13; V gene: TRBV3-1/TRBV3-2; CDR3 DNA: TGTGCCAGCAGCCAACGACAGCTCACTGAAGCTTTCTTT; CDR3 protein: CASSQRQLTEAFF
clone size: -; J gene: TRBJ1-2; D gene: TRBD1; CDR3 length: 17; V gene: TRBV7-8; CDR3 DNA: TGTGCCAGCAGACAAGGACAGGGGTCAGGAGCTAACTATGGCTACACCTTC; CDR3 protein: CASRQGQGSGANYGYTF
clone size: once; J gene: TRBJ1-4; D gene: -; CDR3 length: 18; V gene: TRBV19; CDR3 DNA: TGTGCCAGTAGTATCACGACACACGTCCTTTTTACGAATGAAAAACTGTTTTTT; CDR3 protein: CASSITTHVLFTNEKLFF
clone size: -; J gene: TRBJ2-6; D gene: TRBD1; CDR3 length: 19; V gene: TRBV6-4; CDR3 DNA: TGTGCCAGCAGTGACTCTGCACAGGGGGCCCGCTCTGGGGCCAACGTCCTGACTTTC; CDR3 protein: CASSDSAQGARSGANVLTF
clone size: -; J gene: TRBJ1-2; D gene: TRBD1; CDR3 length: 13; V gene: TRBV2; CDR3 DNA: TGTGCCGGTTACAGGGGGATTGGATATGGCTACACCTTC; CDR3 protein: CAGYRGIGYGYTF
clone size: few; J gene: TRBJ1-5; D gene: -; CDR3 length: 15; V gene: TRBV19; CDR3 DNA: TGTGCCAGTAGTATAGATAGGGGGGGGTATCAGCCCCAGCATTTT; CDR3 protein: CASSIDRGGYQPQHF
clone size: -; J gene: TRBJ2-1; D gene: -; CDR3 length: 14; V gene: TRBV19; CDR3 DNA: TGTGCCAGTAGTATCCAAAGGAGAGACAATGAGCAGTTCTTC; CDR3 protein: CASSIQRRDNEQFF
clone size: -; J gene: TRBJ1-2; D gene: -; CDR3 length: 13; V gene: TRBV27; CDR3 DNA: TGTGCCAGCAGTTTTCAGAATAACTATGGCTACACCTTC; CDR3 protein: CASSFQNNYGYTF
clone size: -; J gene: TRBJ2-7; D gene: TRBD1; CDR3 length: 14; V gene: TRBV2; CDR3 DNA: TGTGCCAGCAGCGCGGACAGGATATCCGACGAGCAGTACTTC; CDR3 protein: CASSADRISDEQYF
clone size: -; J gene: TRBJ1-1; D gene: -; CDR3 length: 13; V gene: TRBV30; CDR3 DNA: TGTGCCTGGAGTGTTTCGAGGAACACTGAAGCTTTCTTT; CDR3 protein: CAWSVSRNTEAFF
clone size: -; J gene: TRBJ1-1; D gene: TRBD1; CDR3 length: 14; V gene: TRBV30; CDR3 DNA: TGTGCCTGGAGTGTAGGGACAGAAGGAACTGAAGCTTTCTTT; CDR3 protein: CAWSVGTEGTEAFF
clone size: -; J gene: TRBJ2-5; D gene: TRBD1; CDR3 length: 13; V gene: TRBV5-4; CDR3 DNA: TGTGCCAGCAGCACGGACAGGGAAGAGACCCAGTACTTC; CDR3 protein: CASSTDREETQYF
clone size: -; J gene: TRBJ1-2; D gene: -; CDR3 length: 15; V gene: TRBV20-1; CDR3 DNA: TGCAGTGCTAGTTTCGCCGGGGGGGGGCCTTATGGCTACACCTTC; CDR3 protein: CSASFAGGGPYGYTF
clone size: -; J gene: TRBJ2-1; D gene: TRBD2; CDR3 length: 16; V gene: TRBV9; CDR3 DNA: TGTGCCAGCAGCGCTTTACTAGCGGACTCCTACAATGAGCAGTTCTTC; CDR3 protein: CASSALLADSYNEQFF
clone size: -; J gene: TRBJ1-4; D gene: -; CDR3 length: 15; V gene: TRBV4-2; CDR3 DNA: TGTGCCAGCAGCCAAGGCCGTCGGACAGATGAAAAACTGTTTTTT; CDR3 protein: CASSQGRRTDEKLFF
clone size: once; J gene: TRBJ1-6; D gene: -; CDR3 length: 13; V gene: TRBV27; CDR3 DNA: TGTGCCAGTAAAACAGGGACGAATTCACCCCTCCACTTT; CDR3 protein: CASKTGTNSPLHF